One and the same sample provided the 18 T cell receptor beta chains below, sequenced in a study of blood T cell repertoires in COVID-19. The assay was immunoSEQ multiplex PCR, and TCRdb's table has in-frame clones only and misses some. The data show 74,000 or so clones, 85% to 90% seen once. Sequencing used peripheral blood. These receptors originate from a man aged 50 or older with acute or convalescent COVID-19.

V gene TRBV30 combines with J gene TRBJ1-4; 8 bases match TRBD1. The CDR3 sequence is 14 residues long. V dropped 2 bases and J dropped 5; count of bases not matched to a gene: 4. Per the germline V gene, CDR1 is GTSNPN and CDR2 is SVGIG (reference sequence). CDR3 residues: CAWSSWTGNEKLFF. The CDR3 DNA reads TGTGCCTGGAGTTCATGGACAGGGAATGAAAAACTGTTTTTT.

The V and J genes are TRBV19 and TRBJ1-2; no reliable D call. The CDR3 is 10 residues long. Trimming took off 8 bases at V and 8 bases at J, with 9 bases between the two ends. Germline CDR1 is LNHDA and CDR2 is SQIVND (reference sequence). The CDR3 nucleotides read TGTGCCAGTTTCTTTTCGGGCTACACCTTC. This encodes CASFFSGYTF.

The CDR3, as DNA: TGTGCCAGCAGTTTTTTCGGAGCCGGGGAGCTGTTTTTT. Protein: CASSFFGAGELFF. The chain joins TRBV28 to TRBJ2-2, with D hard to call. The CDR3 is made up of 13 amino acids. V gave up 3 bases and J gave up 6 bases, with 8 bases separating them. CDR1 and CDR2 (germline): MDHEN, SYDVKM.

This chain uses TRBV20-1 with TRBJ1-2; D is undetermined. CDR1 is DFQATT, CDR2 SNEGSKA, per germline (reference sequence). The V end was cut by 3 bases, the J end by 6 bases, with 11 bases between. This CDR3 is 12 amino acids long. CDR3 in DNA: TGCAGTGCTAGTTCGGGGTCGGATGGCTACACCTTC. Residues: CSASSGSDGYTF.

The chain is built from TRBV10-2 and TRBJ1-2; D is unclear. Trimming stripped 3 bases from V and 1 base from J, with 6 bases between. Germline V gene sequence: CDR1 WSHSY, CDR2 SAAADI. The CDR3 extends over 13 amino acids. Here the CDR3 reads CASSEVSNYGYTF. The CDR3 bases are TGCGCCAGCAGTGAAGTCAGTAACTATGGCTACACCTTC.

The chain employs TRBV24-1 and TRBJ2-6, with D hard to call. Germline V gives CDR1 KGHDR, CDR2 SFDVKD. Trimming pared 4 bases from V and 4 bases from J, leaving 7 bases between. This CDR3 spans 14 amino acids. The CDR3 DNA reads as TGTGCCACCAGTGACCGGTCCGGGGCCAACGTCCTGACTTTC. This sequence encodes CATSDRSGANVLTF.

V gene TRBV27 combines with J gene TRBJ2-7, with a possible D match to TRBD2 (6 bases). CDR1 is MNHEY, CDR2 SMNVEV, per germline (reference sequence). Trimming removed 7 bases from V and 1 base from J, with 14 bases in between. The CDR3 runs 14 residues. The CDR3 protein is CASTGGYPSYEQYF. The CDR3 DNA follows: TGTGCCAGCACTGGAGGGTACCCGTCCTACGAGCAGTACTTC.

The V call is TRBV21-1, the J call TRBJ2-7; the listed D gene, TRBD2, was not tested against the DNA. TRBV21-1 constitutes a pseudogene. The CDR3 totals 15 residues. The CDR3 DNA reads as TGTGCCAGCAGCAATAAAGCGGGGGACTCCTACGAGCAGTACGTC. This codes for CASSNKAGDSYEQYV.

The chain combines TRBV19 with TRBJ2-3; weak D call: TRBD1 (6 bases). CDR3 size: 15 residues. Per the germline V gene, CDR1 is LNHDA and CDR2 is SQIVND (reference sequence). Trimming stripped 1 base from V and 1 base from J, with 9 bases between. The CDR3 protein is CASSIAGARTDTQYF. CDR3 coding DNA: TGTGCCAGTAGTATAGCAGGGGCCCGCACAGATACGCAGTATTTT.

This clone showed up just once. The rearrangement joins TRBV28 to TRBJ1-5, with D possibly being TRBD1 (5 bases). Germline loops: CDR1 MDHEN, CDR2 SYDVKM. The CDR3 spans 14 residues. V lost 9 bases, J lost 7 bases, and 19 bases lay in between. The CDR3 sequence: CASRSGGSGQPQHF. In DNA form, the CDR3 reads TGTGCCAGTAGATCCGGGGGGTCGGGGCAGCCCCAGCATTTT.

In this sample, this clone turned up once. The chain employs TRBV18 and TRBJ2-3; 10 bases map to TRBD2. Unmatched junction bases numbered 4, after V lost 4 bases and J lost 0 bases. Germline CDR1 and CDR2: KGHSH and LQKENI. There are 16 residues in the CDR3. CDR3 residues: CASSQLAGESTDTQYF. CDR3 coding DNA: TGTGCCAGCTCACAGCTAGCGGGGGAAAGCACAGATACGCAGTATTTT.

This chain uses TRBV18 with TRBJ2-7; TRBD1 matches at 8 bases. The V segment lost 6 bases and the J segment 4 bases; nucleotides outside the gene matches: 14. This CDR3 is 16 amino acids long. Germline V gene lookup returns CDR1 KGHSH and CDR2 LQKENI. In DNA form, the CDR3 reads TGTGCCAGCTCTCCCACTGTCGGACAGGGCGATTACGAGCAGTACGTC. Translated: CASSPTVGQGDYEQYV.

This clone occurred a few times. V usage is TRBV28 and J usage is TRBJ2-2; 9 bases agree with TRBD2. The length of the CDR3 is 16 residues. Germline values: CDR1 MDHEN, CDR2 SYDVKM. V trimming: 8 bases; J trimming: 3 bases; junction bases outside the gene matches: 10. CDR3 amino acids: CASAPLAGAYTGELFF. The CDR3 DNA sequence: TGTGCCAGCGCACCTTTAGCGGGAGCGTACACCGGGGAGCTGTTTTTT.

V is TRBV28 and J is TRBJ1-6; perhaps TRBD1 as D (6 bases). The CDR3 is 14 residues long. Trimming cost V 6 bases and J 7 bases, with 13 bases left between them. From germline, CDR1 is MDHEN and CDR2 SYDVKM. CDR3 region: CASSPQDRNSPLHF. The CDR3, as DNA: TGTGCCAGCAGCCCCCAGGACAGAAATTCACCCCTCCACTTT.

This clone appeared a single time. The chain employs TRBV19 and TRBJ1-5; TRBD1 matches at 10 bases. CDR1 LNHDA and CDR2 SQIVND come from the germline V gene (reference sequence). V trimming: 9 bases; J trimming: 2 bases; junction bases outside the gene matches: 7. The CDR3 has 15 amino acids. The DNA for the CDR3 is TGTGCCAGCGCCGGGACAGGGGTGGGCAATCAGCCCCAGCATTTT. Translation: CASAGTGVGNQPQHF.

The chain joins TRBV5-1 to TRBJ2-1; 7 bases are shared with TRBD1. The V gene end was trimmed by 1 base and the J gene end by 0 bases; junction bases not matched to a gene: 4. CDR1 SGHRS and CDR2 YFSETQ come from the germline V gene. This CDR3 has 16 amino acids. The CDR3 region has the DNA TGCGCCAGCAGCTTGACCACAGGGGCCTCCTACAATGAGCAGTTCTTC. Amino acid sequence: CASSLTTGASYNEQFF.

V gene TRBV29-1 combines with J gene TRBJ2-3; 8 nucleotides align to TRBD2. This CDR3 comprises 14 residues. Germline assignment: CDR1 SQVTM and CDR2 ANQGSEA. V lost 0 bases to trimming and J lost 2 bases; unmatched junction nucleotides: 1. The CDR3 nucleotides read TGCAGCGTTGAAGAACTAGCGGACACAGATACGCAGTATTTT. Translating gives CSVEELADTDTQYF.

The chain links TRBV6-6 to TRBJ2-7, with 7 positions matching TRBD2. Per germline, CDR1 MNHNY and CDR2 SVGAGI (reference sequence). CDR3 length: 15 residues. V lost 0 bases and J lost 2; bases outside the gene matches: 4. CDR3 residues: CASSYSSSGTYEQYF. CDR3 bases: TGTGCCAGCAGTTACTCGTCTAGCGGAACCTACGAGCAGTACTTC.